These T cell receptor beta chains were read from a single sample in a study of control samples from healthy donors and cancer patients. Clones were sequenced by immunoSEQ multiplex PCR, and TCRdb holds only the in-frame ones, with some missing. This table holds approximately 70,000 clones, roughly nine tenths found once. What was sequenced was PBMCs. These receptors all come from a man between 60 and 75 years old with colorectal cancer. The CDR3 runs from the conserved cysteine through the conserved F or W. The D gene is left open where the match is weak. The size of a clone is reported for some rows only, either as once, few or many, or as a class for expanded clones.

V gene: TRBV27
CDR3 length: 15
D gene: TRBD1
clone size: NA
J gene: TRBJ1-5
CDR3 DNA: TGTGCCAGCAGTCTAGGGACAGGGGGCAATCAGCCCCAGCATTTT
CDR3 protein: CASSLGTGGNQPQHF

V gene: TRBV28
CDR3 length: 12
D gene: NA
clone size: NA
J gene: TRBJ2-5
CDR3 DNA: TGTGCCAGCAGTTTCTCCCCTGAGACCCAGTACTTC
CDR3 protein: CASSFSPETQYF

V gene: TRBV2
CDR3 length: 14
D gene: NA
clone size: NA
J gene: TRBJ1-1
CDR3 DNA: TGTGCCAGCAGTGAGCGGGGGTTCTCATCTGAGGCTTTCTTT
CDR3 protein: CASSERGFSSEAFF

V gene: TRBV6-5
CDR3 length: 14
D gene: NA
clone size: NA
J gene: TRBJ1-2
CDR3 DNA: TGTGCCAGCAGTCTTCGGGAGGGGGTGGGTGGCTACACCTTC
CDR3 protein: CASSLREGVGGYTF

V gene: TRBV21-1
CDR3 length: 16
D gene: NA
clone size: NA
J gene: TRBJ1-5
CDR3 DNA: TGTGCCAGCAGCAAAGGGGACAGGATGGGCAATCAGCCCCAGCATTTT
CDR3 protein: CASSKGDRMGNQPQHF

V gene: TRBV28
CDR3 length: 11
D gene: NA
clone size: NA
J gene: TRBJ2-1
CDR3 DNA: TGTGCCAGTCGTAGTTCGGAGGAGCAGTTCTTC
CDR3 protein: CASRSSEEQFF

V gene: TRBV19
CDR3 length: 13
D gene: TRBD1
clone size: NA
J gene: TRBJ2-1
CDR3 DNA: TGTGCCAGTAGTCCGGGGACAGTCGGGGAGCAGTTCTTC
CDR3 protein: CASSPGTVGEQFF

V gene: TRBV27
CDR3 length: 16
D gene: TRBD2
clone size: NA
J gene: TRBJ2-1
CDR3 DNA: TGTGCCACCAAGGGGCTCCTAGCGGGGGGGCATAATAAGCAGTTCTTC
CDR3 protein: CATKGLLAGGHNKQFF

V gene: TRBV21-1
CDR3 length: 14
D gene: NA
clone size: NA
J gene: TRBJ1-6
CDR3 DNA: TGTGCCAGAAAGAAAGACGGAAGTAATTCACCCCTCCACTTT
CDR3 protein: CARKKDGSNSPLHF

V gene: TRBV7-8
CDR3 length: 20
D gene: TRBD2
clone size: NA
J gene: TRBJ2-1
CDR3 DNA: TGTGCCAGCAGCTTATCTAGGGGAACTAGCGGGGGCTTGGGATGGGATGAGCAGTTCTTC
CDR3 protein: CASSLSRGTSGGLGWDEQFF

V gene: TRBV7-3
CDR3 length: 15
D gene: TRBD2
clone size: few
J gene: TRBJ2-7
CDR3 DNA: TGTGCCAGCAGCTTATACCCCGGGGGGGCTTACGAGCAGTACTTC
CDR3 protein: CASSLYPGGAYEQYF

V gene: TRBV12-3/TRBV12-4
CDR3 length: 13
D gene: NA
clone size: NA
J gene: TRBJ1-1
CDR3 DNA: TGTGCCTCGGGGCGGCTGTCGAACACTGAAGCTTTCTTT
CDR3 protein: CASGRLSNTEAFF

V gene: TRBV7-9
CDR3 length: 15
D gene: NA
clone size: NA
J gene: TRBJ2-3
CDR3 DNA: TGTGCCAGCAGCCCTTTCCCGAGAGAGGCAGATACGCAGTATTTT
CDR3 protein: CASSPFPREADTQYF

V gene: TRBV12-3/TRBV12-4
CDR3 length: 13
D gene: TRBD1
clone size: NA
J gene: TRBJ2-7
CDR3 DNA: TGTGCCAGTACCGGGACAGGGCTCTACGAGCAGTACTTC
CDR3 protein: CASTGTGLYEQYF

V gene: TRBV7-6
CDR3 length: 15
D gene: NA
clone size: NA
J gene: TRBJ2-1
CDR3 DNA: TGTGCCAGCAGCAAGATAGGGACTTACTACAATGAGCAGTTCTTC
CDR3 protein: CASSKIGTYYNEQFF

V gene: TRBV5-1
CDR3 length: 12
D gene: NA
clone size: NA
J gene: TRBJ1-1
CDR3 DNA: TGCGCCAGCAGCTTGGATGGGCCGGTAGCTTTCTTT
CDR3 protein: CASSLDGPVAFF

V gene: TRBV7-9
CDR3 length: 13
D gene: NA
clone size: NA
J gene: TRBJ2-3
CDR3 DNA: TGTGCCAGCAGCCCGACCACGATTGATACGCAGTATTTT
CDR3 protein: CASSPTTIDTQYF

V gene: TRBV7-9
CDR3 length: 13
D gene: NA
clone size: NA
J gene: TRBJ1-2
CDR3 DNA: TGTGCCAGCAGCTTGCCGGGGGGCGATGGCTACACCTTC
CDR3 protein: CASSLPGGDGYTF

V gene: TRBV19
CDR3 length: 16
D gene: TRBD2
clone size: few
J gene: TRBJ2-7
CDR3 DNA: TGTGCCAGTAGTTCCGTTACTAGCGGCGACCCCTACGAGCAGTACTTC
CDR3 protein: CASSSVTSGDPYEQYF

V gene: TRBV11-1
CDR3 length: 15
D gene: NA
clone size: NA
J gene: TRBJ2-5
CDR3 DNA: TGTGCCAGCAGCCTAAGGAGGTCCCTCCAAGAGACCCAGTACTTC
CDR3 protein: CASSLRRSLQETQYF

V gene: TRBV4-1
CDR3 length: 17
D gene: NA
clone size: NA
J gene: TRBJ1-3
CDR3 DNA: TGCGCCAGCAGCCAAGATCGCAGGGCTTTGCTTGGAAACACCATATATTTT
CDR3 protein: CASSQDRRALLGNTIYF

V gene: TRBV11-3
CDR3 length: 13
D gene: TRBD2
clone size: NA
J gene: TRBJ2-1
CDR3 DNA: TGTGCCAGCAGCCGCCGGGGGGGCAGTGAGCAGTTCTTC
CDR3 protein: CASSRRGGSEQFF

V gene: TRBV2
CDR3 length: 15
D gene: NA
clone size: NA
J gene: TRBJ2-1
CDR3 DNA: TGTGCCAGCAGTGCGGACGGTATCTCCTACAATGAGCAGTTCTTC
CDR3 protein: CASSADGISYNEQFF

V gene: TRBV30
CDR3 length: 17
D gene: NA
clone size: NA
J gene: TRBJ1-2
CDR3 DNA: TGTGCCTGGAGTGTCGTCCATTGTGGGGCGCCGGTAAGTGGCTACACCTTC
CDR3 protein: CAWSVVHCGAPVSGYTF

V gene: TRBV15
CDR3 length: 19
D gene: TRBD1
clone size: NA
J gene: TRBJ1-2
CDR3 DNA: TGTGCCACCAGCAGAGATTTTGGGGGACAGGGGGGACCTAACTATGGCTACACCTTC
CDR3 protein: CATSRDFGGQGGPNYGYTF

V gene: TRBV4-1
CDR3 length: 16
D gene: NA
clone size: NA
J gene: TRBJ2-7
CDR3 DNA: TGCGCCAGCAGCCAAAAGTTCAGGGACGATATCTACGAGCAGTACTTC
CDR3 protein: CASSQKFRDDIYEQYF

V gene: TRBV7-7
CDR3 length: 15
D gene: TRBD2
clone size: NA
J gene: TRBJ2-1
CDR3 DNA: TGTGCCAGCAGCCCGGGACTAGCCTCGGTGGAAGAGCAGTTCTTC
CDR3 protein: CASSPGLASVEEQFF

V gene: TRBV12-3/TRBV12-4
CDR3 length: 13
D gene: TRBD2
clone size: NA
J gene: TRBJ2-7
CDR3 DNA: TGTGCCAGCACCACCGGGACTAAGGACGAGCAGTACTTC
CDR3 protein: CASTTGTKDEQYF

V gene: TRBV6-1
CDR3 length: 14
D gene: TRBD1
clone size: once
J gene: TRBJ1-5
CDR3 DNA: TGTGCCAGCAGTGAAGGAACAGGGGACCAGCCCCAGCATTTT
CDR3 protein: CASSEGTGDQPQHF

V gene: TRBV12-3/TRBV12-4
CDR3 length: 13
D gene: NA
clone size: once
J gene: TRBJ1-5
CDR3 DNA: TGTGCCAGCAGTTTGTCCCTGCGACAGCCCCAGCATTTT
CDR3 protein: CASSLSLRQPQHF

V gene: TRBV7-9
CDR3 length: 16
D gene: NA
clone size: NA
J gene: TRBJ2-5
CDR3 DNA: TGTGCCAGCAGCCCAGAGGGCAGGGTGCATTTGGAGACCCAGTACTTC
CDR3 protein: CASSPEGRVHLETQYF

V gene: TRBV7-7
CDR3 length: 15
D gene: NA
clone size: NA
J gene: TRBJ2-2
CDR3 DNA: TGTGCCACCGCCTCCGCTATAGCGAACACCGGGGAGCTGTTTTTT
CDR3 protein: CATASAIANTGELFF

V gene: TRBV4-1
CDR3 length: 21
D gene: TRBD2
clone size: NA
J gene: TRBJ2-1
CDR3 DNA: TGCGCCAGCAGCCAAGATAGGCCCCCCGGGACTAGCGGGGGGGCCCACAATGAGCAGTTCTTC
CDR3 protein: CASSQDRPPGTSGGAHNEQFF

V gene: TRBV5-1
CDR3 length: 14
D gene: TRBD2
clone size: NA
J gene: TRBJ2-2
CDR3 DNA: TGCGCCAGCAACGGGGGGACCGGCACCGGGGAGCTGTTTTTT
CDR3 protein: CASNGGTGTGELFF

V gene: TRBV5-1
CDR3 length: 13
D gene: NA
clone size: NA
J gene: TRBJ1-6
CDR3 DNA: TGCGCCAGTCGGACAGACTTTAATTCACCCCTCCACTTT
CDR3 protein: CASRTDFNSPLHF

V gene: TRBV5-1
CDR3 length: 18
D gene: TRBD2
clone size: few
J gene: TRBJ2-5
CDR3 DNA: TGCGCCAGCAGCCCCAAGACCGCTAGCGGGGGGGCTTTTGAGACCCAGTACTTC
CDR3 protein: CASSPKTASGGAFETQYF

V gene: TRBV18
CDR3 length: 15
D gene: NA
clone size: NA
J gene: TRBJ2-3
CDR3 DNA: TGTGCCAGCTCACCAGTGATAGCTAGCACAGATACGCAGTATTTT
CDR3 protein: CASSPVIASTDTQYF

V gene: TRBV20-1
CDR3 length: 11
D gene: NA
clone size: NA
J gene: TRBJ2-5
CDR3 DNA: TGCAGTGCTACTATCGGGGAGACCCAGTACTTC
CDR3 protein: CSATIGETQYF

V gene: TRBV19
CDR3 length: 14
D gene: TRBD1
clone size: NA
J gene: TRBJ1-4
CDR3 DNA: TGTGCCAGCGGAAAACAGGGGCGGGGTGAAAAACTGTTTTTT
CDR3 protein: CASGKQGRGEKLFF

V gene: TRBV28
CDR3 length: 13
D gene: NA
clone size: NA
J gene: TRBJ1-2
CDR3 DNA: TGTGCCTGGGGGGGAGGGGTCGGCTATGGCTACACCTTC
CDR3 protein: CAWGGGVGYGYTF

V gene: TRBV2
CDR3 length: 16
D gene: NA
clone size: NA
J gene: TRBJ2-3
CDR3 DNA: TGTGCCAGCAGAGGGGGGTCTAGCGTCGTCACAGATACGCAGTATTTT
CDR3 protein: CASRGGSSVVTDTQYF

V gene: TRBV11-2
CDR3 length: 16
D gene: NA
clone size: NA
J gene: TRBJ2-5
CDR3 DNA: TGTGCCAGCAGCTTAGAGGTAGCGGCTGTTTGGGAGACCCAGTACTTC
CDR3 protein: CASSLEVAAVWETQYF

V gene: TRBV11-3
CDR3 length: 15
D gene: TRBD2
clone size: NA
J gene: TRBJ2-1
CDR3 DNA: TGTGCCAGCAGCCTGGGACTAGCGGTCCACAATGAGCAGTTCTTC
CDR3 protein: CASSLGLAVHNEQFF

V gene: TRBV27
CDR3 length: 15
D gene: TRBD2
clone size: few
J gene: TRBJ2-1
CDR3 DNA: TGTGCCAGCAGTTTATCAGCGGGGGGACCCAATGAGCAGTTCTTC
CDR3 protein: CASSLSAGGPNEQFF

V gene: TRBV2
CDR3 length: 15
D gene: TRBD2
clone size: NA
J gene: TRBJ2-7
CDR3 DNA: TGTGCCAGCAGACAAGCGGGGGGCGCCTCCTACGAGCAGTACTTC
CDR3 protein: CASRQAGGASYEQYF

V gene: TRBV30
CDR3 length: 14
D gene: TRBD1
clone size: NA
J gene: TRBJ2-5
CDR3 DNA: TGTGCCTGGAGTGTACAGGGGGCGGGAGAGACCCAGTACTTC
CDR3 protein: CAWSVQGAGETQYF

V gene: TRBV30
CDR3 length: 15
D gene: TRBD1
clone size: NA
J gene: TRBJ2-1
CDR3 DNA: TGTGCCTGGCGGCCGGGACAGGCGATTTACAATGAGCAGTTCTTC
CDR3 protein: CAWRPGQAIYNEQFF

V gene: TRBV7-9
CDR3 length: 12
D gene: NA
clone size: once
J gene: TRBJ1-2
CDR3 DNA: TGTGCCAGCAGCTCCCGTTTCGGCGGCTACACCTTC
CDR3 protein: CASSSRFGGYTF

V gene: TRBV25-1
CDR3 length: 18
D gene: TRBD1
clone size: NA
J gene: TRBJ2-6
CDR3 DNA: TGTGCCAGCAGTGAATTAGGACAGGGGCGCTCTGGGGCCAACGTCCTGACTTTC
CDR3 protein: CASSELGQGRSGANVLTF

V gene: TRBV4-2
CDR3 length: 17
D gene: TRBD2
clone size: NA
J gene: TRBJ2-1
CDR3 DNA: TGTGCCAGCAGCCGTCGGGGGGGCGGGTCCAGCCACAATGAGCAGTTCTTC
CDR3 protein: CASSRRGGGSSHNEQFF

V gene: TRBV7-2
CDR3 length: 10
D gene: NA
clone size: NA
J gene: TRBJ2-2
CDR3 DNA: TGTGCCAGCGGCACCGGGGAGCTGTTTTTT
CDR3 protein: CASGTGELFF